This TCR beta chain was obtained from a study of T cell repertoires in cytomegalovirus infection. Study-level background: Researchers turned to recently identified HLA-C-restricted CMV epitopes as well as well-studied HLA-B-restricted ones.

This clonotype was seen ten or more times. Its cognate antigen is unknown. The germline V and J ends were trimmed by 5 bases and 5 bases, with 12 bases remaining between them. Germline V gives CDR1 SEHNR, CDR2 FQNEAQ (reference sequence). The CDR3 extends over 13 amino acids. TCRdb used MiXCR to reprocess the reads, holding one entry per CDR3 protein. Of some 220,000 distinct CDR3 sequences in the sample, around 40% are singletons; the top ten hold roughly three fifths. General study findings and limits: Cumulative public TCR beta family frequency identified carriers of CMV plus the relevant HLA.

This sample comprised CD8+ T cells from cultured PBMCs, obtained from culture after CMV antigen stimulation. The chain combines TRBV7-9 with TRBJ1-1, with D tentatively TRBD1 (5 bases). The receptor was isolated from a human donor in good health (CMV status not recorded). Some clones in this sample may be carry-over from other donors' samples. The CDR3 nucleotides read TGTGCCAGCAGCCCGCCGGGGGGAACTGAAGCTTTCTTT. Amino acids: CASSPPGGTEAFF. Drawing the rest from reference TRBV7-9 and TRBJ1-1, the complete variable domain is DTGVSQNPRHKITKRGQNVTFRCDPISEHNRLYWYRQTLGQGPEFLTYFQNEAQLEKSRLLSDRFSAERPKGSFSTLEIQRTEQGDSAMYLCASSPPGGTEAFFGQGTRLTVV.